The following is a T cell receptor (beta chain) sequence with its context. The entry originates in a study of blood T cell repertoires in COVID-19. V dropped 2 bases and J dropped 3; count of bases not matched to a gene: 10. The CDR3 consists of 16 residues. The germline gives CDR1 GTSNPN, CDR2 SVGIG (reference sequence). Each participant's cohort was designated according to participant-reported clinical history. Cohort 3 donors were reported recovered after two negative PCRs, clearance, or symptom resolution. How the authors handled the data: How many nucleated cells were present was estimated from reference gene primer amplification. The assay was immunoSEQ multiplex PCR, and TCRdb's table has in-frame clones only and misses some. V and J calls and clone size are as listed in that table; D and trimming were resolved from the DNA. The repertoire has about 380,000 clones, roughly 86% of them found once; the top ten carry approximately 1.2%.

The genes are TRBV30 and TRBJ1-5; 7 bases fit TRBD1. The sequenced sample consisted of PBMCs or T cells enriched from blood (not recorded which). The TCR comes from a man younger than 45 who had recovered from COVID-19. CDR3 region: CAWSMGDSRNNQPQHF. Written as DNA, the CDR3 is TGTGCCTGGAGTATGGGGGACAGCCGGAACAATCAGCCCCAGCATTTT. The variable domain in full, with the rest retrieved from reference TRBV30 and TRBJ1-5, is SQTIHQWPATLVQPVGSPLSLECTVEGTSNPNLYWYRQAAGRGLQLLFYSVGIGQISSEVPQNLSASRPQDRQFILSSKKLLLSDSGFYLCAWSMGDSRNNQPQHFGDGTRLSIL.